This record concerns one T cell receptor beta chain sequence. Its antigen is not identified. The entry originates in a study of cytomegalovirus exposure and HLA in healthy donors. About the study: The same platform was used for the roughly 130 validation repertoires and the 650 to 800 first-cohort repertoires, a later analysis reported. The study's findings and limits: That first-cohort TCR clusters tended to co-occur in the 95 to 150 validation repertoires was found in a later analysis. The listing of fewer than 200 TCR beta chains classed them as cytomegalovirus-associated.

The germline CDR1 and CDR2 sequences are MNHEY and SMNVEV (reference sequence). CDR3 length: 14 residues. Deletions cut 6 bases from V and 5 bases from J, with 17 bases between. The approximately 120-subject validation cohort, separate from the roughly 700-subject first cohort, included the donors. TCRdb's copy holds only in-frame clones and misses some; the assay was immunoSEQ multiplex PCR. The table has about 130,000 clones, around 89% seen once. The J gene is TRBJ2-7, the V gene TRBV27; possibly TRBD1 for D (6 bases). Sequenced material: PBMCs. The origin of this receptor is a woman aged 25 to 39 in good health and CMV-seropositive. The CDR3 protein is CASSRSGTRNEQYF. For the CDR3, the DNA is TGTGCCAGCAGCCGCTCCGGGACACGTAACGAGCAGTACTTC.